The 5 T cell receptor beta chains below were found in one sample sequenced in a study of a mutant IDH1 vaccine in newly diagnosed glioma. These receptors' targets are unknown. The sample's time point: week 35, safety follow-up. Every vaccination contained 300 ug of the mutant IDH1 20-mer peptide and was paired with topical imiquimod. This table comes from immunoSEQ multiplex PCR, and its TCRdb copy is limited to in-frame clones, with some not included. The sample has 30,000 to 40,000 clones; about four fifths are singletons. Sequences were derived from PBMCs, sampled from a glioma patient whose treatment included an IDH1 peptide vaccine. The receptors here all came from a young woman with glioma.

This clone was seen a few times. This chain connects TRBV5-1 to TRBJ2-1; 13 bases fit TRBD2. CDR1 SGHRS and CDR2 YFSETQ come from the germline V gene. V shed 3 bases, J shed 10 bases, and the junction held 7 bases outside the gene matches. This CDR3 region has 15 residues. CDR3 in DNA: TGCGCCAGCAGCTCGCGGACTAGCGGGGGTGACGAGCAGTTCTTC. Its protein product is CASSSRTSGGDEQFF.

The rearrangement uses TRBV4-2 and TRBJ2-3; possibly TRBD1 or TRBD2 for D (5 bases each). Germline V CDR1 and CDR2: LGHNA, YNFKEQ. Trimming removed 1 base from V and 0 bases from J, with 23 bases in between. The CDR3 has 20 amino acids. CDR3 bases: TGTGCCAGCAGCCAAGGGGACGGTGGAGGCCTAGCTGCTAGCACAGATACGCAGTATTTT. Protein: CASSQGDGGGLAASTDTQYF.

CDR3 nucleotide sequence: TGCAGCGTTGGTTTGACAGCTTTGAACACTGAAGCTTTCTTT. Its translation: CSVGLTALNTEAFF. This sequence joins TRBV29-1 and TRBJ1-1, with D possibly being TRBD1 (5 bases). CDR1 SQVTM and CDR2 ANQGSEA come from the germline V gene. V lost 4 bases to trimming and J lost 0 bases, with 12 bases between them. The CDR3 is 14 amino acids.

This clone is medium-sized within its sample. The chain uses TRBV2 and TRBJ2-1; 10 nucleotides match TRBD1. Germline assignment: CDR1 SNHLY and CDR2 FYNNEI. The CDR3 is made up of 14 amino acids. V trimming: 4 bases; J trimming: 7 bases; junction bases outside the gene matches: 4. The CDR3 spells CASSGQGAGNEQFF. DNA for the CDR3: TGTGCCAGCAGTGGACAGGGGGCTGGGAATGAGCAGTTCTTC.

This clone was observed a handful of times. This sequence joins TRBV6-1 and TRBJ1-2, with 7 bases aligning to TRBD1. Losses at the gene ends were 5 bases for V and 6 bases for J; bases not matched to a gene: 3. The CDR3 extends over 12 amino acids. Germline values: CDR1 MNHNS, CDR2 SASEGT. The CDR3 protein is CASSTGANGYTF. CDR3 nucleotide sequence: TGTGCCAGCAGTACAGGGGCGAATGGCTACACCTTC.